This record concerns one TCR beta chain sequence. Its antigen is not yet known. No base qualities exist here, and no much larger clone lies one base off it. These data belong to a study of immune evolution from preneoplasia to lung adenocarcinoma (dated by TCRdb to about 2021). General notes on the study: HLA loss of heterozygosity was observed in roughly 6.8%, 16% and 36% of AIS, MIA and ADC lesions, respectively, and was not observed in any AAH lesions. The study used immune gene expression, TCR sequencing and multiplex immunofluorescence to profile the immune contexture of lung adenocarcinoma precursors and invasive adenocarcinoma. Resected precursor lesions (AAH, AIS, MIA) and invasive adenocarcinomas were compared against paired morphologically normal lung tissue. The sample size depended on which specimens were available, not on a prior power calculation. The immune data were integrated with whole exome sequencing and methylation data obtained from the same cohort of nodules. A total of under 60 patients with pulmonary nodules who underwent surgical resection were included in the overall cohort. TCR sequencing data were obtained from 51 patients. According to the study, 80 to 130 samples were used for TCR sequencing. POLYSOLVER was used to infer Class I HLA alleles from exome data, and LOHHLA was used to detect allele-specific HLA loss.

TCR beta CDR3 regions were sequenced from DNA using the immunoSEQ hsTCRbeta Kit. On the study's bioinformatics: The ImmunoSEQ Analyzer was used to analyse the TCR sequencing data. T cell clonality was defined as 1 minus Pielou's evenness, as computed on productive rearrangements. To measure T cell diversity, the inverse Simpson index was applied to productive templates. T cell density was defined as TCR beta template counts normalized to usable DNA, with usable DNA estimated by amplification and sequencing of housekeeping genes. Two-sided Kruskal-Wallis tests were used to compare TCR metrics across histologic stages. TCRdb retrieved this table from immuneACCESS and kept in-frame rearrangements only. Not all clones are present; in checked studies, unresolved V genes account for under half, and no reason is known for the remainder. For V, J and clone size, that table is used; D and trimming come from the DNA. The sample includes over 11,000 clones, with about 80% observed a single time. Of the sample, over 4.5% falls within the top ten clones.

The research as a whole found: Normal lung had the highest top T cell clone frequencies, and these frequencies appeared to fall progressively from AAH through AIS, MIA and invasive adenocarcinoma. Findings were based on association rather than direct causation; larger cohorts with long-term follow-up and longitudinal biopsies were deemed needed. Because all patients came from Japan and China, whether the findings apply to Western populations was uncertain. KRAS-mutant nodules showed the highest T cell clonality compared with EGFR-mutant or double wild-type lesions. Clonality was highest in normal lung, while later-stage lesions appeared to show lower clonality but higher T cell density and diversity.

The CDR3 sequence holds 16 residues, the cysteine and phenylalanine included. Only the CDR3 DNA is retained, 48 bases long and in frame from the first base. V drops 2 bases and J drops 5 bases, leaving 16 bases in between. CDR1 and CDR2 (LNHDA, SQIVND) derive from the germline V gene (reference sequence). The patients had resection in Japan or China between 2014 and 2017. The histologic diagnosis of each case was independently confirmed on H&E slides by two lung cancer pathologists. Premalignant or tumor cells were enriched for nucleic acid extraction by macro-dissection performed after pathologic assessment. DNA was isolated from FFPE tissue using the AllPrep DNA/RNA FFPE Kit.

In this chain, TRBV19 is recombined with TRBJ1-5; tentative D gene TRBD1, with 5 bases matching. This clonotype was obtained from a person in their 70s with lung adenocarcinoma. Sequencing used FFPE minimally invasive lung adenocarcinoma tissue. The cell subset or site label, read with the paper, signifies: micro-invasive lung adenocarcinoma (MIA). Here is the DNA: TGTGCCAGTAGTATATTTTCGGGGGGGAGGGATCAGCCCCAGCATTTT. This gives the protein CASSIFSGGRDQPQHF.